The 23 T cell receptor beta chains given below trace back to one sample, sequenced in a study of shared clonotypes between healthy human individuals. Libraries were prepared by immunoSEQ multiplex PCR; TCRdb keeps only in-frame clonotypes and omits some of them. This repertoire shows just over 2,000,000 clones, 85% to 95% found once; its top ten account for roughly 1%. CD45RO-negative, CCR7-selected cells formed the naive CD8 fraction, which excluded terminally differentiated effector memory CD45RA+ cells. The sequencing sample was made of naive CD8+ T cells sorted from blood. These receptors originate from a man in his late teens or twenties in good health.

The chain combines TRBV4-3 with TRBJ2-2; D not resolved. Per germline, CDR1 LGHNA and CDR2 YSLEER. Trimming removed 5 bases at V and 3 bases at J, with 13 bases between. CDR3 length equals 15 residues. The CDR3 loop is CASSSTGSYTGELFF. The CDR3 DNA reads TGCGCCAGCAGCTCAACGGGTTCGTACACCGGGGAGCTGTTTTTT.

CDR3 sequence reads: CASSKTSGKGGETEAFF. The CDR3 DNA reads as TGTGCCAGCAGCAAAACCTCGGGGAAGGGTGGAGAGACTGAAGCTTTCTTT. V gene TRBV21-1 combines with J gene TRBJ1-1. TRBV21-1 is given as a pseudogene. CDR3 length: 17 amino acids.

The chain links TRBV4-1 to TRBJ2-7, with D unclear. Deletions cut 4 bases from V and 2 bases from J, with 9 bases between. The CDR3 has 13 amino acids. Germline CDR1 is MGHRA and CDR2 is YSYEKL. CDR3 bases: TGCGCCAGCAGCCGAGCGCCCACCTACGAGCAGTACTTC. It codes for CASSRAPTYEQYF.

The chain joins TRBV12-1 to TRBJ1-4. TRBV12-1 is shown as a pseudogene. The CDR3 totals 18 residues. This chain's CDR3 is CASSSLGGQMATNEKLFF. The CDR3 coding sequence is TGTGCCAGCAGCTCCCTCGGGGGGCAGATGGCAACTAATGAAAAACTGTTTTTT.

This clone was counted a few times. The chain combines TRBV14 with TRBJ2-7; maybe TRBD1 (7 bases). From germline, CDR1 is SGHDN and CDR2 FVKESK. The CDR3 is 15 amino acids. V lost 4 bases to trimming and J lost 2 bases, with 15 bases between them. The CDR3 bases are TGTGCCAGCAGCCGAGGCGGGACAGTCCCCTACGAGCAGTACTTC. This sequence encodes CASSRGGTVPYEQYF.

CDR3 residues: CASRKGVGTGVHSNQPQHF. The DNA of the CDR3 is TGTGCCAGCAGAAAAGGGGTTGGGACAGGGGTACATAGCAATCAGCCCCAGCATTTT. The J gene is TRBJ1-5, the V gene TRBV28; TRBD1 matches 10 bases. The CDR3 runs 19 residues. Looked up from germline, CDR1 is MDHEN and CDR2 is SYDVKM. V gave up 6 bases and J gave up 0 bases; unmatched junction bases: 14.

This chain joins TRBV18 and TRBJ1-1; 9 bases line up with TRBD1. CDR3 length: 17 amino acids. Germline values: CDR1 KGHSH, CDR2 LQKENI. The junction had 9 bases not matched to a gene; V was cut back by 3 bases and J by 1 base. The chain's CDR3 is CASSPVGGTGSNTEAFF. The CDR3 nucleotides read TGTGCCAGCTCACCTGTAGGCGGGACAGGGTCGAACACTGAAGCTTTCTTT. Based on the CDR3 plus reference TRBV18 and TRBJ1-1, the full variable domain is NAGVMQNPRHLVRRRGQEARLRCSPMKGHSHVYWYRQLPEEGLKFMVYLQKENIIDESGMPKERFSAEFPKEGPSILRIQQVVRGDSAAYFCASSPVGGTGSNTEAFFGQGTRLTVV.

This chain links TRBV7-9 with TRBJ1-1, with D maybe TRBD1 (5 bases). CDR3 size: 13 residues. Germline loops: CDR1 SEHNR, CDR2 FQNEAQ (reference sequence). V lost 1 base, J lost 7 bases, and 10 bases lay in between. CDR3 protein: CASSLEERGEAFF. The CDR3 DNA reads as TGTGCCAGCAGCTTAGAGGAAAGGGGTGAAGCTTTCTTT.

The chain is built from TRBV7-2 and TRBJ2-3, with 14 bases aligning to TRBD2. Germline V gene lookup returns CDR1 SGHTA and CDR2 FQGNSA. The CDR3 sequence is 17 residues long. Trimming at V came to 1 base and at J to 5 bases, leaving 5 bases not matched to a gene. CDR3 coding DNA: TGTGCCAGCAGCTTAGAGACTAGCGGGAGGGCGATAGATACGCAGTATTTT. Amino acid sequence: CASSLETSGRAIDTQYF. Filled out from reference TRBV7-2 and TRBJ2-3, the complete variable domain reads GAGVSQSPSNKVTEKGKDVELRCDPISGHTALYWYRQSLGQGLEFLIYFQGNSAPDKSGLPSDRFSAERTGGSVSTLTIQRTQQEDSAVYLCASSLETSGRAIDTQYFGPGTRLTVL.

With respect to this clone: Other DNA sequences of this sample code for an identical CDR3. The V call is TRBV27, the J call TRBJ2-7; tentative D call: TRBD1 (6 bases). CDR1 MNHEY and CDR2 SMNVEV come from the germline V gene (reference sequence). The CDR3 is 13 amino acids. Trimming took off 5 bases at V and 4 bases at J, with 12 bases between the two ends. The CDR3 region is CASSSQGLYEQYF. The CDR3 nucleotides are TGTGCCAGCAGTAGCCAGGGGTTATACGAGCAGTACTTC.

The chain joins TRBV5-6 to TRBJ2-1, with 8 bases identical to TRBD2. The ends lost 4 bases at V and 9 bases at J; junction bases unmatched: 6. In germline, CDR1 is SGHDT, CDR2 YYEEEE. The CDR3 is 13 residues long. This chain's CDR3 is CASSTQGLAEQFF. CDR3 nucleotide sequence: TGTGCCAGCAGCACTCAAGGACTAGCTGAGCAGTTCTTC.

The chain links TRBV28 to TRBJ1-2; no reliable D call. CDR3 length: 13 amino acids. The germline V gene encodes CDR1 MDHEN and CDR2 SYDVKM. Deletions cut 5 bases from V and 5 bases from J, with 12 bases between. The CDR3 nucleotides are TGTGCCAGCAGTATACTCCGGGAATATGGCTACACCTTC. The encoded protein is CASSILREYGYTF.

The chain combines TRBV5-8 with TRBJ1-5, with D uncertain. CDR1 SGHTS and CDR2 YDEGEE come from the germline V gene. The CDR3 contains 13 residues. Between the trimmed V and J ends, which lost 0 bases and 8 bases, there was a span of 9 bases. CDR3 region: CASSLGVIEPQHF. CDR3 coding DNA: TGTGCCAGCAGCTTGGGGGTGATTGAGCCCCAGCATTTT. The full variable domain, with the rest looked up from reference TRBV5-8 and TRBJ1-5, is EAGVTQSPTHLIKTRGQQATLRCSPISGHTSVYWYQQALGLGLQFLLWYDEGEERNRGNFPPRFSGRQFPNYSSELNVNALELEDSALYLCASSLGVIEPQHFGDGTRLSIL.

The chain couples TRBV5-5 to TRBJ2-7; D not resolved. Between the trimmed V and J ends, which lost 5 bases and 3 bases, there was a span of 15 bases. The CDR3 length is 14 residues. Germline CDR1 SGHKS, CDR2 YYEKEE (reference sequence). CDR3 residues: CASSQVTEIYEQYF. CDR3 nucleotides: TGTGCCAGCAGTCAAGTCACAGAGATCTACGAGCAGTACTTC. Looking up the rest from reference TRBV5-5 and TRBJ2-7 gives the full variable domain: DAGVTQSPTHLIKTRGQQVTLRCSPISGHKSVSWYQQVLGQGPQFIFQYYEKEERGRGNFPDRFSARQFPNYSSELNVNALLLGDSALYLCASSQVTEIYEQYFGPGTRLTVT.

This clone was recorded only once. The CDR3 protein is CAWSVGGADEQFF. CDR3 nucleotides: TGTGCCTGGAGTGTCGGGGGGGCCGATGAGCAGTTCTTC. The chain is built from TRBV30 and TRBJ2-1, with TRBD2 identical over 8 bases. The V gene end was trimmed by 0 bases and the J gene end by 8 bases; junction bases not matched to a gene: 3. Germline values: CDR1 GTSNPN, CDR2 SVGIG (reference sequence). The CDR3 spans 13 residues. Full variable domain (outside the CDR3, taken from reference TRBV30 and TRBJ2-1): SQTIHQWPATLVQPVGSPLSLECTVEGTSNPNLYWYRQAAGRGLQLLFYSVGIGQISSEVPQNLSASRPQDRQFILSSKKLLLSDSGFYLCAWSVGGADEQFFGPGTRLTVL.

The chain's CDR3 is CASSYSVGNTIYF. As DNA, the CDR3 is TGTGCCAGCAGTTACTCGGTTGGAAACACCATATATTTT. The chain recombines TRBV6-5 with TRBJ1-3; D is undetermined. V was trimmed by 0 bases and J by 3 bases, leaving 3 bases between them. This CDR3 region has 13 residues. Germline V CDR1 and CDR2: MNHEY, SVGAGI.

This rearrangement joins TRBV27 to TRBJ2-1; D remains unclear. Trimming shortened V by 7 bases and J by 9 bases, and 16 bases separated the two germline ends. This CDR3 is built from 13 residues. The germline V gene encodes CDR1 MNHEY and CDR2 SMNVEV (reference sequence). The CDR3 DNA follows: TGTGCCAGCAATAACAGCTCCACCGTTGAGCAGTTCTTC. It codes for CASNNSSTVEQFF.

The chain couples TRBV7-2 to TRBJ2-5; D gene uncertain. Trimming removed 1 base at V and 0 bases at J, with 12 bases between. The CDR3 contains 16 residues. CDR1 is SGHTA and CDR2 is FQGNSA in the germline V gene. CDR3 sequence reads: CASSLDFGLDQETQYF. CDR3 DNA: TGTGCCAGCAGCTTAGATTTTGGCTTAGACCAAGAGACCCAGTACTTC. The full variable domain, rest sourced from reference TRBV7-2 and TRBJ2-5, is GAGVSQSPSNKVTEKGKDVELRCDPISGHTALYWYRQSLGQGLEFLIYFQGNSAPDKSGLPSDRFSAERTGGSVSTLTIQRTQQEDSAVYLCASSLDFGLDQETQYFGPGTRLLVL.

This clone turned up a few times. The CDR3 region is CAISVSHSNQPQHF. For the CDR3, the DNA is TGTGCCATCAGTGTTTCTCATAGCAATCAGCCCCAGCATTTT. The J gene is TRBJ1-5, the V gene TRBV10-3; D is unresolved. Germline V gene sequence: CDR1 ENHRY, CDR2 SYGVKD. The CDR3 extends over 14 amino acids. Trimming pared 4 bases from V and 0 bases from J, leaving 7 bases between.

The chain employs TRBV30 and TRBJ2-5; 8 nucleotides match TRBD2. Germline V gene data show CDR1 as GTSNPN and CDR2 as SVGIG (reference sequence). Trimming at V came to 1 base and at J to 2 bases, leaving 3 bases not matched to a gene. This CDR3 comprises 14 residues. The chain's CDR3 is CAWSAGLAQETQYF. DNA of the CDR3: TGTGCCTGGAGTGCCGGACTAGCTCAAGAGACCCAGTACTTC.

The chain joins TRBV7-9 to TRBJ1-1; tentative D call: TRBD1 (6 bases). Trimming pared 8 bases from V and 4 bases from J, leaving 17 bases between. CDR3 size: 14 residues. Germline assignment: CDR1 SEHNR and CDR2 FQNEAQ (reference sequence). CDR3 in DNA: TGTGCCAGCCTAAATATTACAGGGAGCACTGAAGCTTTCTTT. Protein sequence: CASLNITGSTEAFF.

The chain joins TRBV2 to TRBJ2-1; 9 bases map to TRBD1. This CDR3 is 14 amino acids long. The V segment lost 7 bases and the J segment 8 bases; nucleotides outside the gene matches: 9. Germline V gene data show CDR1 as SNHLY and CDR2 as FYNNEI. CDR3 in DNA: TGTGCCAGCAAGTTAACAGGGGGCTGGGATGAGCAGTTCTTC. Its translation is CASKLTGGWDEQFF.

The chain links TRBV23-1 to TRBJ1-6; D not resolved. TRBV23-1 is an ORF, and what it does is uncertain. This CDR3 spans 17 amino acids. The V gene lost 2 bases and the J gene lost 1 base, with 12 bases spanning the gap. In DNA, the CDR3 is TGCGCCAGCAGTCAAGGGCCAGCCACTTCCTATAATTCACCCCTCCACTTT. It yields the protein CASSQGPATSYNSPLHF.